This T cell receptor (beta chain) was retrieved from a study of T cells in Graves' hyperthyroidism and ophthalmopathy. Study details: Peripheral blood specimens were obtained at initial diagnosis, prior to any treatment.

The ends were cut back, 4 bases at V and 4 bases at J, with 14 bases in the middle. This CDR3 is 15 amino acids long. As for this clonotype: Its antigen remains unknown.

RNA transcripts gave rise to amplified TCR beta CDR3 regions. TCR CDR3 underwent first-round RT-PCR with the HTBI primer set. One entry per CDR3 protein, called by TCRdb with MiXCR from the multiplex PCR reads. This table holds 530,000 or so distinct CDR3 sequences, approximately 25% found once. The study included ophthalmopathy patients with Clinical Activity Score at least 3, NOSPECS grade at least 4 and duration under 3 months. The study's findings and limits: Most expanded thyroid clonotypes above 0.001 recurred in blood.

Sequenced input: blood. This receptor was identified in a woman in her twenties or thirties with Graves' ophthalmopathy. J is TRBJ1-5 and V is TRBV12-3 or TRBV12-4; D call uncertain. CDR3 DNA sequence: TGTGCCAGCAGTTACAAGGGTTCAGCAAATCAGCCCCAGCATTTT. Translating it yields CASSYKGSANQPQHF.